Below, 25 T cell receptor beta chains from the same sample are listed, as sequenced in a study of T cell repertoires in aging, cancer and after chemotherapy. TCR beta rearrangements were amplified from peripheral blood genomic DNA. Multiplex touch-down PCR with TRB-A/B primers amplified rearranged V-D-J TRB sequences. Each CDR3 protein is one row after TCRdb ran MiXCR on the multiplex PCR reads. The profile covers roughly 8,600 distinct CDR3 sequences, with about 34% appearing a single time and around 11% taken by the ten largest. Sequences were obtained from blood. The receptors stem from a human donor in good health.

This chain uses TRBV10-3 with TRBJ2-5; TRBD1 aligns across 10 bases. There are 14 residues in the CDR3. The germline gives CDR1 ENHRY, CDR2 SYGVKD. V shed 4 bases, J shed 1 base, and the junction held 0 bases outside the gene matches. The CDR3 is CAISGTGGQETQYF. The CDR3 DNA sequence: TGTGCCATCAGTGGGACAGGGGGCCAAGAGACCCAGTACTTC.

V is TRBV21-1 and J is TRBJ2-7; TRBD2, the table's D call, was not compared with the DNA. TRBV21-1 is termed a pseudogene. The CDR3 has 9 residues. The CDR3: CARGGEGDF. CDR3 bases: TGTGCCAGGGGGGGGGAGGGGGACTTC.

The chain links TRBV7-2 to TRBJ2-2; 7 bases fit TRBD2. After removal of 0 bases from V and 6 bases from J, the junction contained 4 bases not matched to a gene. The CDR3 is 15 amino acids. In germline, CDR1 is SGHTA, CDR2 FQGNSA. CDR3 sequence: CASSLARTSAGELFF. For the CDR3, the DNA is TGTGCCAGCAGCTTAGCCAGAACTAGCGCCGGGGAGCTGTTTTTT.

Notes on this clonotype: A clone one base away is much larger, so this may be a read error. This rearrangement joins TRBV30 to TRBJ2-7, with TRBD2 matching 12 bases. Per the germline V gene, CDR1 is GTSNPN and CDR2 is SVGIG (reference sequence). The CDR3 extends over 15 amino acids. The CDR3 sequence: CVWRTASGLAGEQYF. The DNA of the CDR3 is TGTGTCTGGAGAACAGCGTCGGGACTAGCGGGCGAGCAGTACTTC.

The rearrangement uses TRBV19 and TRBJ2-3; D is possibly TRBD1 (5 bases). Germline V CDR1 and CDR2: LNHDA, SQIVND (reference sequence). V was pared by 6 bases and J by 2 bases, with 15 bases between. This CDR3 has 15 amino acids. This CDR3 reads CASSSTPGPTDTQYF. The CDR3 region has the DNA TGTGCCAGTAGCTCGACCCCAGGGCCCACAGATACGCAGTATTTT.

This clonotype appeared a few times. The rearrangement links TRBV5-5 to TRBJ1-4, with D possibly being TRBD1 (6 bases). Germline CDR1 SGHKS, CDR2 YYEKEE (reference sequence). The V end was cut by 1 base, the J end by 5 bases, with 12 bases between. The CDR3 is 15 residues long. The CDR3 region has the DNA TGTGCCAGCAGCTTGTGGGACAAGGGAAATGAAAAACTGTTTTTT. Encoded protein: CASSLWDKGNEKLFF.

The chain carries TRBV6-5 and TRBJ1-1; 7 positions match TRBD1. The germline gives CDR1 MNHEY, CDR2 SVGAGI. This CDR3 is built from 13 residues. V was pared by 5 bases and J by 4 bases, with 4 bases of the junction left unmatched. The CDR3 loop reads CASSRPGGTEAFF. CDR3 bases: TGTGCCAGCAGTCGACCAGGGGGCACTGAAGCTTTCTTT.

This clonotype was found a few times. This chain links TRBV11-2 with TRBJ1-4; D ambiguous. V shed 8 bases and J shed 5 bases, with 15 bases lying between them. Per the germline V gene, CDR1 is SGHAT and CDR2 is FQNNGV. The CDR3 loop spans 14 amino acids. CDR3 protein: CASVPLPGNEKLFF. The DNA of the CDR3 is TGTGCCAGCGTTCCTTTACCTGGGAATGAAAAACTGTTTTTT.

Relative to its sample, this clonotype is medium-sized. The gene calls are TRBV6-4 and TRBJ2-1; possible D gene TRBD2, 6 bases. Germline V gene sequence: CDR1 MRHNA, CDR2 SNTAGT. The germline V and J ends were trimmed by 6 bases and 8 bases, with 20 bases remaining between them. The CDR3 is 15 amino acids. DNA for the CDR3: TGTGCCAGCAGCGACGACTACGCGGGAAGGCATGAGCAGTTCTTC. It yields the protein CASSDDYAGRHEQFF.

The V and J genes are TRBV5-1 and TRBJ1-5; no firm D call. V was cut by 0 bases and J by 6 bases, with 7 bases left in between. The CDR3 runs 13 residues. The germline gives CDR1 SGHRS, CDR2 YFSETQ. The CDR3 is CASSLEGTQPQHF. CDR3 sequence (DNA): TGCGCCAGCAGCTTGGAGGGAACTCAGCCCCAGCATTTT. Using reference TRBV5-1 and TRBJ1-5 for the parts outside the CDR3, the full variable domain is KAGVTQTPRYLIKTRGQQVTLSCSPISGHRSVSWYQQTPGQGLQFLFEYFSETQRNKGNFPGRFSGRQFSNSRSEMNVSTLELGDSALYLCASSLEGTQPQHFGDGTRLSIL.

This clonotype was observed once. The chain couples TRBV19 to TRBJ2-7; TRBD2 matches at 7 bases. The germline V gene has CDR1 LNHDA and CDR2 SQIVND (reference sequence). V shed 4 bases, J shed 2 bases, and the junction held 8 bases outside the gene matches. This CDR3 has 15 amino acids. CDR3 sequence reads: CASSRGQGGAYEQYF. CDR3 sequence (DNA): TGTGCCAGTAGTAGAGGGCAGGGAGGGGCCTACGAGCAGTACTTC.

Notes on this clonotype: The junction shows a germline mismatch at one end, possibly a read error. The chain is built from TRBV6-2 or TRBV6-3 and TRBJ2-4; D may be TRBD2 (5 bases). CDR3 size: 14 residues. Germline V gene sequence: CDR1 MNHEY, CDR2 SVGEGT. The CDR3, as DNA: TGTGCCAGCACCAAATCTCTAGCCAAGAACATTCAGTACTTC. Its protein is CASTKSLAKNIQYF.

The chain employs TRBV4-3 and TRBJ1-4; D gene unclear. Trimming took off 1 base at V and 8 bases at J, with 11 bases between the two ends. The CDR3 runs to 14 residues. Germline V CDR1 and CDR2: LGHNA, YSLEER. In nucleotides, the CDR3 is TGCGCCAGCAGCCAAGGGCTAGGGCAGGAAAAACTGTTTTTT. Protein product: CASSQGLGQEKLFF.

This clonotype was observed a few times. This rearrangement joins TRBV12-3 or TRBV12-4 to TRBJ2-2; TRBD1 agrees at 8 bases. The CDR3 has 15 amino acids. The V segment lost 5 bases and the J segment 4 bases; nucleotides outside the gene matches: 6. CDR3 bases: TGTGCCAGCAGTCTCACAGGGGGGAGCACCGGGGAGCTGTTTTTT. Encoded protein: CASSLTGGSTGELFF.

In this sample, this clonotype turned up a few times. The chain employs TRBV18 and TRBJ2-2; D call uncertain. The CDR3 consists of 14 residues. The germline CDR1 and CDR2 sequences are KGHSH and LQKENI. Between the trimmed V and J ends, which lost 0 bases and 4 bases, there was a span of 6 bases. CDR3 sequence (DNA): TGTGCCAGCTCACCACCGAGTTTCACCGGGGAGCTGTTTTTT. Amino acid sequence: CASSPPSFTGELFF.

This clonotype is medium-sized by share. The chain combines TRBV5-5 with TRBJ2-2; TRBD1 is a possible D gene (7 bases). Between the trimmed V and J ends, which lost 4 bases and 4 bases, there was a span of 14 bases. CDR1 is SGHKS, CDR2 YYEKEE, per germline (reference sequence). The CDR3 runs to 15 residues. Here the CDR3 DNA reads TGTGCCAGCAGCGGGCGGGACAGAGTCACCGGGGAGCTGTTTTTT. This codes for CASSGRDRVTGELFF.

The chain joins TRBV6-2 or TRBV6-3 to TRBJ2-5; D call uncertain. The germline V and J ends were trimmed by 8 bases and 1 base, with 14 bases remaining between them. The CDR3 has 14 residues. Germline lookup yields CDR1 MNHEY and CDR2 SVGEGT. The CDR3 sequence is CASALMSSQETQYF. As DNA, the CDR3 is TGTGCCAGCGCCCTCATGAGTAGCCAAGAGACCCAGTACTTC.

With regard to this clonotype: The junction differs from germline at one of its ends, possibly a read error. This chain uses TRBV10-3 with TRBJ2-1, with a possible D match to TRBD1 (6 bases). The germline CDR1 and CDR2 sequences are ENHRY and SYGVKD. The CDR3 has 15 amino acids. The CDR3 coding sequence is TGTCCCATCAGTGGTACAGGGACACAGTACAATGAGCAGTTCTTC. It encodes CPISGTGTQYNEQFF.

The genes are TRBV6-2 or TRBV6-3 and TRBJ1-2; TRBD1 matches 9 bases. V lost 4 bases, J lost 5 bases, and 11 bases stayed unmatched. CDR1 MNHEY and CDR2 SVGEGT come from the germline V gene. CDR3 length: 16 amino acids. CDR3 sequence (DNA): TGTGCCAGCAGTTTCGCCGGACAGGGGCCGGGGTATGGCTACACCTTC. Protein sequence: CASSFAGQGPGYGYTF.

This clonotype is deemed medium-sized. The chain is built from TRBV30 and TRBJ1-6, with D tentatively TRBD1 (5 bases). The CDR3 runs 10 residues. Deletions cut 6 bases from V and 14 bases from J, with 11 bases between. Per germline, CDR1 GTSNPN and CDR2 SVGIG (reference sequence). As DNA, the CDR3 is TGTGCCTGTGGGGGTCGAACCCTCCACTTT. Translating it yields CACGGRTLHF.

The chain combines TRBV20-1 with TRBJ2-3, with D maybe TRBD2 (6 bases). From germline, CDR1 is DFQATT and CDR2 SNEGSKA (reference sequence). Deletions cut 3 bases from V and 8 bases from J, with 9 bases between. The CDR3 sequence is 11 residues long. The DNA of the CDR3 is TGCAGTGCTAGTTTGGGGGGTACGCAGTATTTT. Protein product: CSASLGGTQYF.

This clonotype appeared a few times. The J gene is TRBJ2-7, the V gene TRBV5-1; the D gene could be TRBD1 or TRBD2 (5 bases each). The CDR3 consists of 14 residues. V was clipped by 4 bases and J by 2 bases, with 13 bases between them. From germline, CDR1 is SGHRS and CDR2 YFSETQ. This CDR3 reads CASSDGTATYEQYF. Here the CDR3 DNA reads TGCGCCAGCAGCGACGGGACGGCCACCTACGAGCAGTACTTC.

The CDR3 is CASSRFYEQFF. CDR3 coding DNA: TGTGCCAGCAGCCGTTTCTATGAGCAGTTCTTC. V usage is TRBV6-1 and J usage is TRBJ2-1, with D unclear. Germline CDR1 MNHNS, CDR2 SASEGT. This CDR3 has 11 residues. Deletions cut 6 bases from V and 8 bases from J, with 8 bases between.

The V and J genes are TRBV6-5 and TRBJ1-1; D gene uncertain. Germline CDR1 and CDR2: MNHEY and SVGAGI. CDR3 length: 16 residues. V was clipped by 0 bases and J by 0 bases, with 11 bases between them. DNA of the CDR3: TGTGCCAGCAGTTACTCATACCGGGCCCTGAACACTGAAGCTTTCTTT. This encodes CASSYSYRALNTEAFF.

This chain joins TRBV6-1 and TRBJ1-1; perhaps TRBD1 as D (5 bases). In germline, CDR1 is MNHNS, CDR2 SASEGT. V was cut by 8 bases and J by 10 bases, with 20 bases left in between. CDR3 size: 13 residues. The CDR3 spells CASRDPGAEGAFF. The CDR3 bases are TGTGCCAGCCGGGATCCCGGGGCCGAGGGAGCTTTCTTT.